This T cell receptor beta chain is drawn from a study of blood T cells in healthy people across ages. The sample holds a few counts of this clonotype. CDR3 length: 15 amino acids. V lost 3 bases, J lost 6 bases, and 13 bases stayed unmatched. Germline V gives CDR1 DFQATT, CDR2 SNEGSKA (reference sequence). The second PCR ran 7 to 11 cycles with a sample-barcoded 5' primer and J-beta primers. Each CDR3 protein gets one entry after TCRdb re-called the 5' RACE reads with MiXCR. The sample has some 800,000 distinct CDR3 sequences; 25% are singletons. The sample was also linked to a second study, of T cells of mothers and their children.

Sequencing was performed on blood. This sequence joins TRBV20-1 and TRBJ1-2; 7 nucleotides agree with TRBD1. This receptor was identified in a boy younger than 18 in good health. DNA of the CDR3: TGCAGTGCTAGGGGACCAGGGGGTAGAGACGATGGCTACACCTTC. Protein sequence: CSARGPGGRDDGYTF.